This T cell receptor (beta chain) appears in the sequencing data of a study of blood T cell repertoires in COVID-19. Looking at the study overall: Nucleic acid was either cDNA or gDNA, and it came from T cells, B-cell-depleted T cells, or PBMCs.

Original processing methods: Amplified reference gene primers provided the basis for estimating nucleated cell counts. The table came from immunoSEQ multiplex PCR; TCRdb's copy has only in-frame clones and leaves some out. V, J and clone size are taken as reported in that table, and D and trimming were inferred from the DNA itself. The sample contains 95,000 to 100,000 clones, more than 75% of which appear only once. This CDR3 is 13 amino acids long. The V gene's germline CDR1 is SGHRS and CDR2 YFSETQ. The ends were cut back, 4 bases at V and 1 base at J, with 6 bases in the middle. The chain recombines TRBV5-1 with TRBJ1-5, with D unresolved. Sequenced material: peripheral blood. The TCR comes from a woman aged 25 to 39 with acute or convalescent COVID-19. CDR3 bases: TGCGCCAGCAGCCTAGACAGCAATCAGCCCCAGCATTTT. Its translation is CASSLDSNQPQHF.